Presented here are 27 T cell receptor beta chains from one specimen sequenced in a study of graft-versus-host responses after intestinal transplantation. Profiling relied on immunoSEQ multiplex PCR, and the TCRdb table lists in-frame clones only, not all of them. This sample has fewer than 130,000 clones, with around 95% found just once. Their antigens remain unidentified. Material: unstimulated CD8+ T cells sorted from spleen or lymph node cells, obtained before intestinal transplant. The receptors shown here come from a human donor who received an intestinal transplant.

This clone was detected only once. The rearrangement uses TRBV2 and TRBJ1-4; D ambiguous. The length of the CDR3 is 16 residues. The germline CDR1 and CDR2 sequences are SNHLY and FYNNEI. Trimming left V 7 bases short and J 1 base short, with 16 bases between. The CDR3 region is CASTDAGFGTNEKLFF. The CDR3 DNA sequence: TGTGCCAGCACCGACGCGGGGTTCGGAACTAATGAAAAACTGTTTTTT.

Only one count was recorded for this clone. V gene TRBV23-1 combines with J gene TRBJ2-7; 9 nucleotides agree with TRBD1. TRBV23-1 is an open reading frame, and its role is uncertain. The CDR3 contains 15 residues. The V segment lost 4 bases and the J segment 3 bases; nucleotides outside the gene matches: 7. The CDR3 DNA reads as TGCGCCAGCAGTCGAGTCCACAGGGGGCACTACGAGCAGTACTTC. Its translation: CASSRVHRGHYEQYF.

This sequence joins TRBV27 and TRBJ2-7; 8 bases align to TRBD2. CDR3 size: 13 residues. Trimming removed 9 bases from V and 4 bases from J; junction bases left unmatched: 8. Germline-derived CDR1 and CDR2 are MNHEY and SMNVEV (reference sequence). The CDR3 nucleotides are TGTGCCAGTGCGAGCGGGGGACCTTACGAGCAGTACTTC. It codes for CASASGGPYEQYF.

The chain combines TRBV30 with TRBJ1-2; TRBD1 is a possible D gene (6 bases). The V gene lost 0 bases and the J gene lost 8 bases, with 13 bases spanning the gap. The CDR3 contains 13 residues. CDR1 GTSNPN and CDR2 SVGIG come from the germline V gene (reference sequence). CDR3 amino acids: CAWSVTGWGGYTF. DNA for the CDR3: TGTGCCTGGAGTGTTACAGGGTGGGGAGGCTACACCTTC.

The V and J genes are TRBV7-3 and TRBJ2-2; D not certain. Germline V gives CDR1 SGHTA, CDR2 FQGTGA. CDR3 length: 12 residues. Trimming pared 2 bases from V and 6 bases from J, leaving 4 bases between. The CDR3 DNA reads TGTGCCAGCAGCTTACGGGCCGGGGAGCTGTTTTTT. It encodes CASSLRAGELFF.

This chain connects TRBV4-2 to TRBJ2-1; D is unresolved. Trimming stripped 0 bases from V and 1 base from J, with 13 bases between. Germline V gene sequence: CDR1 LGHNA, CDR2 YNFKEQ. The CDR3 runs to 17 residues. The CDR3 nucleotides are TGTGCCAGCAGCCAAGATCCCATCCAGAGGTCCTACAATGAGCAGTTCTTC. Protein product: CASSQDPIQRSYNEQFF.

The sample holds one count of this clone. The chain joins TRBV9 to TRBJ2-1; the match to TRBD2 covers 10 bases. The germline CDR1 and CDR2 sequences are SGDLS and YYNGEE. This CDR3 spans 16 amino acids. The junction had 7 bases not matched to a gene; V was cut back by 3 bases and J by 4 bases. This CDR3 reads CASSGRLAGNYNEQFF. The CDR3 DNA sequence: TGTGCCAGCAGCGGGAGACTAGCGGGTAATTACAATGAGCAGTTCTTC.

The V gene is TRBV29-1, the J gene TRBJ2-3; TRBD2 aligns across 7 bases. V gave up 3 bases and J gave up 2 bases; unmatched junction bases: 8. Germline-derived CDR1 and CDR2 are SQVTM and ANQGSEA. The CDR3 consists of 15 residues. The CDR3 loop reads CSVELSGDNTDTQYF. The CDR3 DNA reads TGCAGCGTTGAGCTAAGCGGGGATAACACAGATACGCAGTATTTT.

The genes are TRBV27 and TRBJ1-1; TRBD1 agrees at 7 bases. J gave up 0 bases and V 6 bases, and 4 bases lay outside the gene matches. The CDR3 is 14 amino acids. The germline V gene encodes CDR1 MNHEY and CDR2 SMNVEV (reference sequence). CDR3 region: CASRLQGMNTEAFF. In DNA, the CDR3 is TGTGCCAGCAGGCTACAGGGGATGAACACTGAAGCTTTCTTT.

The chain is built from TRBV13 and TRBJ2-7; 8 nucleotides line up with TRBD1. Trimming removed 1 base from V and 3 bases from J; junction bases left unmatched: 2. The CDR3 has 14 amino acids. Germline values: CDR1 PRHDT, CDR2 FYEKMQ (reference sequence). The CDR3 DNA reads as TGTGCCAGCAGCTTAGCACAGGGGGGCTACGAGCAGTACTTC. It encodes CASSLAQGGYEQYF.

The chain couples TRBV30 to TRBJ2-1, with 8 nucleotides matching TRBD2. The CDR3 is 15 amino acids. Losses at the gene ends were 0 bases for V and 5 bases for J; bases not matched to a gene: 6. Germline V gene sequence: CDR1 GTSNPN, CDR2 SVGIG (reference sequence). CDR3 residues: CAWSVYGGANNEQFF. CDR3 nucleotide sequence: TGTGCCTGGAGTGTATACGGGGGGGCCAACAATGAGCAGTTCTTC.

The chain is built from TRBV5-1 and TRBJ2-1; D possibly corresponds to TRBD2 (6 bases). Trimming removed 1 base at V and 7 bases at J, with 18 bases between. This CDR3 comprises 16 residues. In germline, CDR1 is SGHRS, CDR2 YFSETQ. The CDR3 loop reads CASSLNAGSGWNEQFF. The CDR3 DNA is TGCGCCAGCAGCTTGAACGCCGGGAGTGGTTGGAATGAGCAGTTCTTC.

The chain uses TRBV10-3 and TRBJ2-5, with TRBD2 matching 14 bases. Germline loops: CDR1 ENHRY, CDR2 SYGVKD. V lost 4 bases, J lost 4 bases, and 14 bases stayed unmatched. The CDR3 covers 19 residues. CDR3 sequence (DNA): TGTGCCATCAGTGTAGGACTAGCGGGAGGCCCGACCCCAGTAGAGACCCAGTACTTC. It is translated as CAISVGLAGGPTPVETQYF.

This chain joins TRBV4-1 and TRBJ2-7, with 8 bases fitting TRBD1. The CDR3 has 17 residues. Germline V gene lookup returns CDR1 MGHRA and CDR2 YSYEKL. V gave up 1 base and J gave up 4 bases; unmatched junction bases: 12. The CDR3 loop reads CASSQVFGQGSTYEQYF. CDR3 nucleotides: TGCGCCAGCAGCCAAGTCTTTGGACAGGGATCCACATACGAGCAGTACTTC.

This clone was seen a single time. The chain combines TRBV9 with TRBJ1-2; 7 bases fit TRBD1. Losses at the gene ends were 4 bases for V and 8 bases for J; bases not matched to a gene: 11. The CDR3 is 14 amino acids. Germline CDR1 reads SGDLS; CDR2 reads YYNGEE. CDR3 amino acids: CASSSGGQSGGYTF. DNA of the CDR3: TGTGCCAGCAGCTCAGGGGGACAAAGTGGAGGCTACACCTTC.

This sequence joins TRBV19 and TRBJ2-7, with TRBD1 matching 9 bases. V trimming: 5 bases; J trimming: 3 bases; junction bases outside the gene matches: 5. Germline assignment: CDR1 LNHDA and CDR2 SQIVND (reference sequence). The CDR3 spans 14 residues. In nucleotides, the CDR3 is TGTGCCAGTAGTGCGGGACAGGGTGTCTACGAGCAGTACTTC. This codes for CASSAGQGVYEQYF.

The chain carries TRBV27 and TRBJ2-1; TRBD2 is a possible D gene (6 bases). This CDR3 has 13 amino acids. The V gene's germline CDR1 is MNHEY and CDR2 SMNVEV (reference sequence). Trimming took 4 bases from V and 7 from J, leaving 11 bases between them. This chain's CDR3 is CASSWGVQNEQFF. CDR3 nucleotides: TGTGCCAGCAGTTGGGGGGTTCAAAATGAGCAGTTCTTC.

This chain links TRBV14 with TRBJ2-7; TRBD2 is a possible D gene (5 bases). The germline gives CDR1 SGHDN, CDR2 FVKESK. The CDR3 runs 12 residues. V gave up 8 bases and J gave up 5 bases, with 13 bases separating them. This CDR3 is CASAVGSDEQYF. CDR3 nucleotide sequence: TGTGCCAGCGCTGTTGGGAGCGACGAGCAGTACTTC.

J is TRBJ2-7 and V is TRBV7-9, with no clear D. The CDR3 loop spans 14 amino acids. Trimming took off 4 bases at V and 3 bases at J, with 13 bases between the two ends. Germline V lookup: CDR1 SEHNR, CDR2 FQNEAQ (reference sequence). The CDR3 is CASSSMERIYEQYF. The CDR3 DNA sequence: TGTGCCAGCAGCTCTATGGAAAGGATCTACGAGCAGTACTTC.

The chain couples TRBV6-6 to TRBJ2-3, with 9 bases matching TRBD2. The CDR3 loop spans 14 amino acids. V was clipped by 5 bases and J by 6 bases; unmatched bases: 6. Germline V gives CDR1 MNHNY, CDR2 SVGAGI (reference sequence). For the CDR3, the DNA is TGTGCCAGCAGTAGGACTAGCGACAGCGATACGCAGTATTTT. This codes for CASSRTSDSDTQYF.

This chain joins TRBV14 and TRBJ1-4, with D uncertain. Trimming pared 3 bases from V and 0 bases from J, leaving 8 bases between. This CDR3 has 15 amino acids. Germline loops: CDR1 SGHDN, CDR2 FVKESK. The CDR3 nucleotides read TGTGCCAGCAGCCACTACGGCCCAACTAATGAAAAACTGTTTTTT. It encodes CASSHYGPTNEKLFF. Full variable domain (missing parts from reference TRBV14 and TRBJ1-4): EAGVTQFPSHSVIEKGQTVTLRCDPISGHDNLYWYRRVMGKEIKFLLHFVKESKQDESGMPNNRFLAERTGGTYSTLKVQPAELEDSGVYFCASSHYGPTNEKLFFGSGTQLSVL.

This clone showed up just once. The rearrangement uses TRBV6-1 and TRBJ2-7; D gene uncertain. CDR3 length equals 13 residues. The V gene lost 11 bases and the J gene lost 1 base, with 15 bases spanning the gap. CDR1 MNHNS and CDR2 SASEGT come from the germline V gene. As DNA, the CDR3 is TGTGCCTGTGACGGCCTTGGGTCCTACGAGCAGTACTTC. Protein sequence: CACDGLGSYEQYF.

CDR3 in DNA: TGTGCCAGCAGCCAGCTGGACAGTTGGGATGAGCAGTTCTTC. This codes for CASSQLDSWDEQFF. The chain uses TRBV14 and TRBJ2-1; weak D call: TRBD1 (6 bases). V was shortened by 3 bases and J by 8 bases, with 14 bases between the two germline ends. Germline assignment: CDR1 SGHDN and CDR2 FVKESK. This CDR3 region has 14 residues.

This chain links TRBV5-3 with TRBJ2-7; D remains unclear. TRBV5-3 is an open reading frame whose function is uncertain. The CDR3 has 10 residues. Trimming took off 4 bases at V and 5 bases at J, with 4 bases between the two ends. Written as DNA, the CDR3 is TGTGCCAGAAGCCTACACGAGCAGTACTTC. Translated, it gives CARSLHEQYF.

The chain carries TRBV7-8 and TRBJ2-1, with D possibly matching TRBD2 (6 bases). The germline V gene has CDR1 SGHVS and CDR2 FQNEAQ. Trimming took 3 bases from V and 1 from J, leaving 10 bases between them. The CDR3 has 15 amino acids. The CDR3 coding sequence is TGTGCCAGCAGCTTTAGCGGCTCGTCCTACAATGAGCAGTTCTTC. This encodes CASSFSGSSYNEQFF.

The chain has TRBV7-9 and TRBJ2-1, with 8 bases matching TRBD1. This CDR3 has 17 amino acids. Trimming cost V 5 bases and J 5 bases; bases outside gene matches: 14. Germline CDR1 is SEHNR and CDR2 is FQNEAQ (reference sequence). The CDR3 DNA reads as TGTGCCAGCAGCCTACAACCCGGACAGGGAAGGGACAATGAGCAGTTCTTC. Its protein is CASSLQPGQGRDNEQFF. Full variable domain (outside the CDR3, taken from reference TRBV7-9 and TRBJ2-1): DTGVSQNPRHKITKRGQNVTFRCDPISEHNRLYWYRQTLGQGPEFLTYFQNEAQLEKSRLLSDRFSAERPKGSFSTLEIQRTEQGDSAMYLCASSLQPGQGRDNEQFFGPGTRLTVL.

This clone was seen more than once but under ten times. V and J are TRBV5-1 and TRBJ1-2; D ambiguous. Germline V gene sequence: CDR1 SGHRS, CDR2 YFSETQ. The V gene lost 4 bases and the J gene lost 6 bases, with 7 bases spanning the gap. The CDR3 covers 11 residues. The CDR3 DNA reads as TGCGCCAGCAGCCCCGACCATGGCTACACCTTC. Protein product: CASSPDHGYTF.